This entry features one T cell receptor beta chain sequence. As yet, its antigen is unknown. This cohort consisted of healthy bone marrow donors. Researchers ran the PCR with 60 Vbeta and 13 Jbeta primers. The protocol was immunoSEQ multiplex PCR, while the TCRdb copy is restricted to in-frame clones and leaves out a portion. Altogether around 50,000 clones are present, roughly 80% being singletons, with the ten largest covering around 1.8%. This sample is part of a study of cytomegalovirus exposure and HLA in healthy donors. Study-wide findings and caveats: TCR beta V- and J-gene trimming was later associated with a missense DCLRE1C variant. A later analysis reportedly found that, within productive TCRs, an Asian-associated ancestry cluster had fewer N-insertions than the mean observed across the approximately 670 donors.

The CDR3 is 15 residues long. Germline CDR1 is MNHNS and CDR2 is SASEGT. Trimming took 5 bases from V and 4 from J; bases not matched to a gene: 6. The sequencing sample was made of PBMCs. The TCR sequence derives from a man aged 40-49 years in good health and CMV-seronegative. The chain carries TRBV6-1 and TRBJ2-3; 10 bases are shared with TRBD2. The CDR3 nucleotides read TGTGCCAGCAGTAGTAGCGGGGGGAACTCAGATACGCAGTATTTT. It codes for CASSSSGGNSDTQYF.